Following are 27 T cell receptor beta chains from one sample sequenced in a study of blood T cell repertoires in COVID-19. Produced via immunoSEQ multiplex PCR; TCRdb's table is partial and in-frame only. The sample includes about 310,000 clones, roughly 84% seen only once; the top ten take 1%. What was sequenced was peripheral blood. These TCRs come from a man aged 50 to 60 with active or convalescent COVID-19.

The chain is built from TRBV27 and TRBJ1-1; D is possibly TRBD1 (5 bases). Germline V gene data show CDR1 as MNHEY and CDR2 as SMNVEV (reference sequence). This CDR3 spans 14 amino acids. Trimming stripped 5 bases from V and 1 base from J, with 11 bases between. The CDR3 bases are TGTGCCAGCAGTCCTGGGGCGTGGAACACTGAAGCTTTCTTT. Translating it yields CASSPGAWNTEAFF.

The rearrangement joins TRBV28 to TRBJ1-6; 11 nucleotides line up with TRBD1. The CDR3 spans 16 residues. J was trimmed by 6 bases and V by 2 bases; bases with no gene match: 3. Germline lookup yields CDR1 MDHEN and CDR2 SYDVKM. The CDR3 DNA is TGTGCCAGCAGTTTAAGGACAGGGGGCGGTAATTCACCCCTCCACTTT. This encodes CASSLRTGGGNSPLHF.

This clone has just one count. The chain carries TRBV2 and TRBJ1-5, with D hard to call. In germline, CDR1 is SNHLY, CDR2 FYNNEI. The CDR3 runs 15 residues. V shed 4 bases and J shed 3 bases, with 13 bases lying between them. The CDR3 protein is CASSASWSFNQPQHF. The CDR3 DNA is TGTGCCAGCAGTGCTTCCTGGAGCTTCAATCAGCCCCAGCATTTT.

The chain couples TRBV4-3 to TRBJ2-3; no clear D gene. V was pared by 1 base and J by 9 bases, with 8 bases between. The CDR3 has 12 amino acids. Germline values: CDR1 LGHNA, CDR2 YSLEER. CDR3: CASSQGPMTQYF. The CDR3, as DNA: TGCGCCAGCAGCCAAGGGCCGATGACGCAGTATTTT.

The rearrangement uses TRBV28 and TRBJ2-3, with 7 bases matching TRBD2. The V and J ends lost 4 bases and 5 bases, in that order; junction bases with no gene match: 9. This CDR3 contains 15 residues. Looked up from germline, CDR1 is MDHEN and CDR2 is SYDVKM. The CDR3 spells CASSSLGLGLDTQYF. In DNA, the CDR3 is TGTGCCAGCAGTTCCCTCGGACTAGGCCTAGATACGCAGTATTTT.

The gene calls are TRBV9 and TRBJ1-3; D ambiguous. The length of the CDR3 is 15 residues. Germline values: CDR1 SGDLS, CDR2 YYNGEE. Trimming took 0 bases from V and 4 from J, leaving 11 bases between them. The CDR3 DNA reads as TGTGCCAGCAGCGTAGGAGGAAAAATCGGAAACACCATATATTTT. This codes for CASSVGGKIGNTIYF.

The chain is built from TRBV5-1 and TRBJ1-1, with 11 bases identical to TRBD1. The germline CDR1 and CDR2 sequences are SGHRS and YFSETQ. The CDR3 totals 15 residues. With 4 bases clipped from V and 5 bases from J, the junction kept 7 bases outside the gene matches. The CDR3 region is CASSAAGTGGTEAFF. The CDR3 bases are TGCGCCAGCAGCGCAGCCGGGACAGGGGGAACTGAAGCTTTCTTT. The variable domain in full, completed from reference TRBV5-1 and TRBJ1-1, reads KAGVTQTPRYLIKTRGQQVTLSCSPISGHRSVSWYQQTPGQGLQFLFEYFSETQRNKGNFPGRFSGRQFSNSRSEMNVSTLELGDSALYLCASSAAGTGGTEAFFGQGTRLTVV.

V gene TRBV19 combines with J gene TRBJ1-3, with a weak D call TRBD1 (6 bases). The germline V gene has CDR1 LNHDA and CDR2 SQIVND (reference sequence). Deletions cut 10 bases from V and 0 bases from J, with 16 bases between. There are 15 residues in the CDR3. CDR3: CATFPGHNSGNTIYF. CDR3 nucleotides: TGTGCCACGTTCCCGGGACACAACTCTGGAAACACCATATATTTT.

V gene TRBV5-4 combines with J gene TRBJ2-7; 8 bases align to TRBD2. Trimming cost V 3 bases and J 5 bases; bases outside gene matches: 10. The CDR3 spans 15 residues. Germline V gene lookup returns CDR1 SGHNT and CDR2 YYREEE (reference sequence). CDR3 nucleotide sequence: TGTGCCAGCAGCTCCCCGGGACTAGGCCCCAACGAGCAGTACTTC. This sequence encodes CASSSPGLGPNEQYF.

This rearrangement joins TRBV5-4 to TRBJ2-2; 9 bases are shared with TRBD1. V shed 4 bases, J shed 8 bases, and the junction held 12 bases outside the gene matches. Germline CDR1 and CDR2: SGHNT and YYREEE (reference sequence). This CDR3 region has 16 residues. CDR3: CASSLPRGQGRGELFF. The CDR3 DNA follows: TGTGCCAGCAGCCTGCCACGGGGACAGGGCAGGGGGGAGCTGTTTTTT.

The CDR3 sequence is CAWSVGAADNEQFF. The CDR3 DNA is TGTGCCTGGAGTGTGGGAGCGGCGGACAATGAGCAGTTCTTC. The chain uses TRBV30 and TRBJ2-1; tentatively, D is TRBD2 (5 bases). Germline V lookup: CDR1 GTSNPN, CDR2 SVGIG (reference sequence). This CDR3 spans 14 amino acids. V shed 0 bases and J shed 5 bases, with 11 bases lying between them.

A single count supports this clone. The V and J genes are TRBV5-1 and TRBJ2-7; 8 bases are a match to TRBD1. Germline CDR1 is SGHRS and CDR2 is YFSETQ. Unmatched junction bases numbered 6, after V lost 4 bases and J lost 0 bases. CDR3 size: 15 residues. Written as DNA, the CDR3 is TGCGCCAGCAGCCTTCGACAGGGGACCTCCTACGAGCAGTACTTC. It translates to CASSLRQGTSYEQYF.

The chain is built from TRBV9 and TRBJ2-6; D remains ambiguous. Trimming cost V 0 bases and J 6 bases, with 10 bases left between them. The germline V gene has CDR1 SGDLS and CDR2 YYNGEE. The CDR3 sequence is 15 residues long. The CDR3 DNA follows: TGTGCCAGCAGCGTAGAGCCAGGCGAGGCCAACGTCCTGACTTTC. Protein: CASSVEPGEANVLTF.

The chain combines TRBV29-1 with TRBJ2-1; D unresolved. Germline V lookup: CDR1 SQVTM, CDR2 ANQGSEA. The V and J ends lost 6 bases and 5 bases respectively, with 8 bases between them. This CDR3 contains 11 residues. CDR3 protein: CSVALHNEQFF. CDR3 nucleotide sequence: TGCAGCGTAGCGTTACACAATGAGCAGTTCTTC.

The V gene is TRBV5-1, the J gene TRBJ2-2; 8 bases map to TRBD2. V was pared by 4 bases and J by 5 bases, with 7 bases of the junction left unmatched. This CDR3 spans 15 amino acids. In germline, CDR1 is SGHRS, CDR2 YFSETQ. Written as DNA, the CDR3 is TGCGCCAGCAGCCCGCCGGGACTAGTAACCGGGGAGCTGTTTTTT. It codes for CASSPPGLVTGELFF.

The chain combines TRBV7-2 with TRBJ1-1, with 8 bases aligning to TRBD1. V gave up 2 bases and J gave up 5 bases; unmatched junction bases: 1. Per germline, CDR1 SGHTA and CDR2 FQGNSA. The CDR3 is 13 amino acids. The CDR3 spells CASSLQGATEAFF. The CDR3 DNA follows: TGTGCCAGCAGCTTACAGGGGGCAACTGAAGCTTTCTTT.

V usage is TRBV19 and J usage is TRBJ1-6, with D uncertain. The germline gives CDR1 LNHDA, CDR2 SQIVND (reference sequence). This CDR3 is 16 amino acids long. With 7 bases removed from V and 4 bases from J, the gap between germline ends came to 17 bases. The CDR3 DNA sequence: TGTGCCAGTACCGAGGCAGCGTATTATTATAATTCACCCCTCCACTTT. This encodes CASTEAAYYYNSPLHF.

In nucleotides, the CDR3 is TGTGCCAGCAGCCAGGCTACTAGCGGAAACACAGATACGCAGTATTTT. It codes for CASSQATSGNTDTQYF. The V and J genes are TRBV3-1 (or the pseudogene TRBV3-2) and TRBJ2-3; TRBD2 matches at 8 bases. From germline, CDR1 is LGHDT and CDR2 YNNKEL (reference sequence). This CDR3 spans 16 amino acids. The J segment lost 2 bases and the V segment lost 3 bases, leaving 7 bases of the junction unmatched.

The chain uses TRBV28 and TRBJ2-1; 8 bases align to TRBD2. Germline CDR1 is MDHEN and CDR2 is SYDVKM. With 3 bases clipped from V and 2 bases from J, the junction kept 3 bases outside the gene matches. This CDR3 has 15 amino acids. Written as DNA, the CDR3 is TGTGCCAGCAGTTTGACTAGCGCTGCCTACAATGAGCAGTTCTTC. Translated: CASSLTSAAYNEQFF. The full variable domain, in which reference TRBV28 and TRBJ2-1 provide the parts outside the CDR3, is DVKVTQSSRYLVKRTGEKVFLECVQDMDHENMFWYRQDPGLGLRLIYFSYDVKMKEKGDIPEGYSVSREKKERFSLILESASTNQTSMYLCASSLTSAAYNEQFFGPGTRLTVL.

The CDR3 loop reads CASSYGTGEDNQPQHF. The DNA for the CDR3 is TGCGCCAGCAGCTACGGGACAGGGGAAGACAATCAGCCCCAGCATTTT. V and J are TRBV5-1 and TRBJ1-5; 10 nucleotides align to TRBD1. The CDR3 covers 16 residues. Germline loops: CDR1 SGHRS, CDR2 YFSETQ. With V trimmed by 3 bases and J by 3 bases, 6 bases remained unmatched.

The chain uses TRBV28 and TRBJ1-5, with TRBD1 matching over 9 bases. J was trimmed by 0 bases and V by 4 bases; bases with no gene match: 4. CDR1 is MDHEN, CDR2 SYDVKM, per germline. This CDR3 comprises 16 residues. The CDR3: CASSSGQGYSNQPQHF. The CDR3 nucleotides read TGTGCCAGCAGTTCAGGACAGGGGTATAGCAATCAGCCCCAGCATTTT.

The chain has TRBV5-8 and TRBJ2-1; tentatively, D is TRBD2 (6 bases). Per the germline V gene, CDR1 is SGHTS and CDR2 is YDEGEE. This CDR3 spans 16 amino acids. The germline V and J ends were trimmed by 1 base and 0 bases, with 11 bases remaining between them. The CDR3 sequence is CASSLTYGSSYNEQFF. DNA of the CDR3: TGTGCCAGCAGCTTGACTTACGGGAGCTCCTACAATGAGCAGTTCTTC. The variable domain in full, completed from reference TRBV5-8 and TRBJ2-1, reads EAGVTQSPTHLIKTRGQQATLRCSPISGHTSVYWYQQALGLGLQFLLWYDEGEERNRGNFPPRFSGRQFPNYSSELNVNALELEDSALYLCASSLTYGSSYNEQFFGPGTRLTVL.

The table lists this clone with a count of one. This chain uses TRBV6-4 with TRBJ2-1; possibly TRBD2 for D (7 bases). CDR1 and CDR2 from the germline V gene are MRHNA and SNTAGT. V lost 5 bases and J 1 base, leaving 18 bases between the germline ends. The CDR3 extends over 17 amino acids. CDR3 in amino acids: CASSPSGGGLSYNEQFF. DNA of the CDR3: TGTGCCAGCAGTCCCTCTGGGGGGGGGCTATCCTACAATGAGCAGTTCTTC.

The chain couples TRBV27 to TRBJ2-1, with D possibly TRBD2 on 6 matching bases. Germline CDR1 and CDR2: MNHEY and SMNVEV (reference sequence). The CDR3 is made up of 19 amino acids. V lost 6 bases and J lost 5, with 29 bases in between. In DNA, the CDR3 is TGTGCCAGCAGGCCACAACCCGACAGCCGACTAGTCATCGACAATGAGCAGTTCTTC. Its protein is CASRPQPDSRLVIDNEQFF.

As for this clone: The sample holds other DNA sequences that translate to the same CDR3. The rearrangement uses TRBV24-1 and TRBJ1-1; D may be TRBD1 (5 bases). The CDR3 has 13 residues. The germline V and J ends were trimmed by 1 base and 5 bases, with 7 bases remaining between them. The germline V gene encodes CDR1 KGHDR and CDR2 SFDVKD. The CDR3 DNA reads TGTGCCACCAGTGATTTTCAGGGAACTGAAGCTTTCTTT. It yields the protein CATSDFQGTEAFF.

The chain carries TRBV3-1 (or the pseudogene TRBV3-2) and TRBJ2-7, with a weak D call TRBD1 (6 bases). Trimming cost V 4 bases and J 0 bases, with 10 bases left between them. The CDR3 is made up of 14 amino acids. In germline, CDR1 is LGHDT, CDR2 YNNKEL (reference sequence). The CDR3 region is CASSLTGYSYEQYF. CDR3 nucleotides: TGTGCCAGCAGCCTAACAGGGTACTCCTACGAGCAGTACTTC.

The J gene is TRBJ2-3, the V gene TRBV7-3; 11 bases line up with TRBD1. CDR3 size: 15 residues. Germline lookup yields CDR1 SGHTA and CDR2 FQGTGA. J lost 1 base, V lost 5 bases, and 2 bases had no gene match. This chain's CDR3 is CASSPGQGGTDTQYF. The CDR3 DNA follows: TGTGCCAGCAGCCCGGGACAGGGGGGCACAGATACGCAGTATTTT.